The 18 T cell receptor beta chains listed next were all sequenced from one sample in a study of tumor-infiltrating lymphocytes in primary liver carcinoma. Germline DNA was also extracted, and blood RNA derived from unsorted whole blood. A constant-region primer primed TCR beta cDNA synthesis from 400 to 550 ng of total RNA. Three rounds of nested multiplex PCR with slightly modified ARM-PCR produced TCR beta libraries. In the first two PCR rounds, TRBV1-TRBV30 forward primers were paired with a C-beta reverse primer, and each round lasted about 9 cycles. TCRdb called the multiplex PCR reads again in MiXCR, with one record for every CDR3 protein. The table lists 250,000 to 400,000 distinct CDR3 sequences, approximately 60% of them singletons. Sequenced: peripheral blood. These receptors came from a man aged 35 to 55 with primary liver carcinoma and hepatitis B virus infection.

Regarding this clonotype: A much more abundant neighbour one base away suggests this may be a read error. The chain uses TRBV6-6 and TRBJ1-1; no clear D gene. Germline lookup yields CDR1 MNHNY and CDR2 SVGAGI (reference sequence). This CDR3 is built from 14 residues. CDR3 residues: CPSSSGLLNTEAFF. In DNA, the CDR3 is TGTCCCAGCAGCTCAGGCTTACTTAACACTGAAGCTTTCTTT.

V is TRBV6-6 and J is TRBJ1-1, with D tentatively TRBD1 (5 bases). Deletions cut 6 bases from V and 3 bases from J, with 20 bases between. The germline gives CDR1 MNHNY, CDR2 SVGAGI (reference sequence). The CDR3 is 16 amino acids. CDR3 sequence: CASSWISGGIDTEAFF. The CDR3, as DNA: TGTGCCAGCAGCTGGATATCGGGGGGGATTGACACTGAAGCTTTCTTT.

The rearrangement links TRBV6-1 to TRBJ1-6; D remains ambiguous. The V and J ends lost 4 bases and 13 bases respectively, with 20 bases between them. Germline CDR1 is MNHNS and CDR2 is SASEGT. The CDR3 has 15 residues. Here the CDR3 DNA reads TGTGCCAGCAGTGGGTCGATCCTGGGAGGTTCCCCCCTCCACTTT. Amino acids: CASSGSILGGSPLHF.

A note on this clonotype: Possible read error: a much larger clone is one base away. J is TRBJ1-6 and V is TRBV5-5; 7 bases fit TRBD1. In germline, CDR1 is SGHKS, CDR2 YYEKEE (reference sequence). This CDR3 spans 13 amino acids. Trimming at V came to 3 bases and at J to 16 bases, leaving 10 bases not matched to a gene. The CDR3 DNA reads TGTGCCAGCAGCTCGCCTGACAGGGCTGTACTCCACTTT. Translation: CASSSPDRAVLHF. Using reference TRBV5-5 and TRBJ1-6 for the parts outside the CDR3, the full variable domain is DAGVTQSPTHLIKTRGQQVTLRCSPISGHKSVSWYQQVLGQGPQFIFQYYEKEERGRGNFPDRFSARQFPNYSSELNVNALLLGDSALYLCASSSPDRAVLHFGNGTRLTVT.

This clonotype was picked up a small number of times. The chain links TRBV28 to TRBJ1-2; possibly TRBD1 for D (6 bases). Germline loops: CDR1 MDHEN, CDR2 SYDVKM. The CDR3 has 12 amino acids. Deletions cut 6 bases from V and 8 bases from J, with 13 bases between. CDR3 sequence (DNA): TGTGCCAGCAGGCCAACAGGGAGAGGCTACACCTTC. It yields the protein CASRPTGRGYTF.

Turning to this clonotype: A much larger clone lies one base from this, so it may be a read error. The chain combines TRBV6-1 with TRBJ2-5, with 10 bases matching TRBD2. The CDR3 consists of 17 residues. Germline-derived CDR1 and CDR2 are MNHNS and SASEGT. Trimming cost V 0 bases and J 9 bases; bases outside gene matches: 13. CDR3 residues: CASSEASASGSREAQYF. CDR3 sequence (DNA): TGTGCCAGCAGTGAAGCATCGGCTAGCGGGAGTCGGGAGGCCCAGTACTTC.

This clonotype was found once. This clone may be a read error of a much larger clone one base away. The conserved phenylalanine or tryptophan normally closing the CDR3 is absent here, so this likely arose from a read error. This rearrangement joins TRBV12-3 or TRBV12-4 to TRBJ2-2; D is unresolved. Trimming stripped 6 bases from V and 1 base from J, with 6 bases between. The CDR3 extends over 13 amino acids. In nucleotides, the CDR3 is TGTGCCAGCAGACCCGAGAACACCGGGGAGCTGTTTTAT. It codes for CASRPENTGELFY.

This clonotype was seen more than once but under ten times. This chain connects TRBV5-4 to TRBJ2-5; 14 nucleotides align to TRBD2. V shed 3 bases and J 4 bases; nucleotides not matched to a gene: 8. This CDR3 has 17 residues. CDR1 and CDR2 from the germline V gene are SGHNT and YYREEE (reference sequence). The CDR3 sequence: CASSSAGTSGRAETQYF. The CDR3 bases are TGTGCCAGCAGCTCGGCGGGGACTAGCGGGAGAGCAGAGACCCAGTACTTC. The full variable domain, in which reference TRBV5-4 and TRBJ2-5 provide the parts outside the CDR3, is ETGVTQSPTHLIKTRGQQVTLRCSSQSGHNTVSWYQQALGQGPQFIFQYYREEENGRGNFPPRFSGLQFPNYSSELNVNALELDDSALYLCASSSAGTSGRAETQYFGPGTRLLVL.

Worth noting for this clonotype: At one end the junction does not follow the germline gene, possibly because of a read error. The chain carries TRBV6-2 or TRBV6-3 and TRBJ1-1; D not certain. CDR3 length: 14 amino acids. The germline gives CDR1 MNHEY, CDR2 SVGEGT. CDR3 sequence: CASTQHGLKTEAFF. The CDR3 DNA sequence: TGTGCTAGCACCCAACATGGACTGAAGACTGAAGCTTTCTTT.

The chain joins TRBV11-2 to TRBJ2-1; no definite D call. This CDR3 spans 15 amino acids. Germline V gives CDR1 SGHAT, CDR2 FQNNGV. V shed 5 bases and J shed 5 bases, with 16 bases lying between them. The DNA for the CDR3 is TGTGCCAGCAGCCATCGCTTGGCTATGAACAATGAGCAGTTCTTC. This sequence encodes CASSHRLAMNNEQFF.

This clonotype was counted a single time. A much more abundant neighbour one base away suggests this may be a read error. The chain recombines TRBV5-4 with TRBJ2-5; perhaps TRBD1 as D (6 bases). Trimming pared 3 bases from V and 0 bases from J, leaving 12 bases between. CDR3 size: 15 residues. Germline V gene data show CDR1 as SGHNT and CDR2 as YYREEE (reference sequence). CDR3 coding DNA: TGTGCCAGCAGCTCCACTACAGGGTACCAAGAGACCCAGTACTTC. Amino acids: CASSSTTGYQETQYF.

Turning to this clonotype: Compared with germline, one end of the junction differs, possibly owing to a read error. The CDR3 coding sequence is TGTGCAAGTGCCTCCGAACTAGCGGGCTACAGTGAGCAGTTCTTC. The encoded protein is CASASELAGYSEQFF. J is TRBJ2-1 and V is TRBV12-5, with 9 nucleotides matching TRBD2. This CDR3 spans 15 amino acids. Germline CDR1 is LGHNT and CDR2 is FRNRAP. The full variable domain, completed using reference TRBV12-5 and TRBJ2-1, is DARVTQTPRHKVTEMGQEVTMRCQPILGHNTVFWYRQTMMQGLELLAYFRNRAPLDDSGMPKDRFSAEMPDATLATLKIQPSEPRDSAVYFCASASELAGYSEQFFGPGTRLTVL.

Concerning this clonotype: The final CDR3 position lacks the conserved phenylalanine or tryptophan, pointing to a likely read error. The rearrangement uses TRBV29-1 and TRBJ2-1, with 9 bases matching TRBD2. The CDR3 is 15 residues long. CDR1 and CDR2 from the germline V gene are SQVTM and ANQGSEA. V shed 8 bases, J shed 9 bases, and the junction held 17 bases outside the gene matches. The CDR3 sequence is CSIASLAGVAGEQFL. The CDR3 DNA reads TGCAGCATAGCTTCCTTAGCGGGAGTTGCTGGTGAGCAGTTCCTC.

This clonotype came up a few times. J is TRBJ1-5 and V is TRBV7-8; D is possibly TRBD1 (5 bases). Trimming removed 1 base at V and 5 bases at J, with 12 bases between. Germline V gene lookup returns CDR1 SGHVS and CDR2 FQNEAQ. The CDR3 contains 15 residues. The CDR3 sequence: CASSLGAGSDQPQHF. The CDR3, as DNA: TGTGCCAGCAGCTTAGGGGCAGGGTCTGATCAGCCCCAGCATTTT. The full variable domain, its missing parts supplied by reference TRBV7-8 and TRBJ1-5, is GAGVSQSPRYKVAKRGQDVALRCDPISGHVSLFWYQQALGQGPEFLTYFQNEAQLDKSGLPSDRFFAERPEGSVSTLKIQRTQQEDSAVYLCASSLGAGSDQPQHFGDGTRLSIL.

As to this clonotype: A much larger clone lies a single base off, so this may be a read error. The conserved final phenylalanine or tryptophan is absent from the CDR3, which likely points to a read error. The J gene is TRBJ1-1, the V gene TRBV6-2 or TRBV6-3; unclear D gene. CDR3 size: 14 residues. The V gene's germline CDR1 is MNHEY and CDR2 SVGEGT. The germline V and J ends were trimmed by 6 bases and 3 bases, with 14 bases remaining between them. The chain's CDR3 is CASRKTPPHTEAFI. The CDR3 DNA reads TGTGCCAGCAGAAAAACCCCACCCCACACTGAAGCTTTCATT.

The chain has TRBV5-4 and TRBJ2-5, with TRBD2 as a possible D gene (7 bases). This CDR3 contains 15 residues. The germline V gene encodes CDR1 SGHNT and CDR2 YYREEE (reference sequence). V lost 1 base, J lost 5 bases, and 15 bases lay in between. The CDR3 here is CASSLRGAGFETQYF. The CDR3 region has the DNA TGTGCCAGCAGCTTGCGGGGGGCGGGTTTTGAGACCCAGTACTTC.

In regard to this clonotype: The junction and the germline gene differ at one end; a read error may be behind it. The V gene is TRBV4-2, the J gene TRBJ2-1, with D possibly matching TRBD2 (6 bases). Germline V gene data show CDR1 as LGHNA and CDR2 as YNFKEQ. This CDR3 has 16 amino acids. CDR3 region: CASSPFKTSGYNEQLF. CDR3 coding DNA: TGTGCCAGCAGCCCCTTTAAGACTAGTGGCTACAATGAGCAGCTCTTC.

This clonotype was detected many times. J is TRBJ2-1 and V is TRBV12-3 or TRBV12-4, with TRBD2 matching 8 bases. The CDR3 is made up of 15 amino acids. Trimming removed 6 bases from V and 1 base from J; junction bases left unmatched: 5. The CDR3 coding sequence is TGTGCCAGCAGCATTAGCGGGATTTCCTACAATGAGCAGTTCTTC. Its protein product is CASSISGISYNEQFF.